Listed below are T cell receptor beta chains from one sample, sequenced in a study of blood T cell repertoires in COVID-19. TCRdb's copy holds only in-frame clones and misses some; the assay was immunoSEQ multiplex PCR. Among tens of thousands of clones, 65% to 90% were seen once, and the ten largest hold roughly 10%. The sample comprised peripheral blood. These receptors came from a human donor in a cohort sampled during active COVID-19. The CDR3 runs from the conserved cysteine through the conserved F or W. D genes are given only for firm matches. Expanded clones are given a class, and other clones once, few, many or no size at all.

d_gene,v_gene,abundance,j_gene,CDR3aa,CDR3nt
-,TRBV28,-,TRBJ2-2,CASNNPSHRADTGELFF,TGTGCCAGCAACAACCCCAGCCACAGGGCTGACACCGGGGAGCTGTTTTTT
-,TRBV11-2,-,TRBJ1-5,CASSARELGQPQHF,TGTGCCAGCAGCGCCAGGGAATTGGGTCAGCCCCAGCATTTT
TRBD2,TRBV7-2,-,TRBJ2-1,CASSLVAGREIYNEQFF,TGTGCCAGCAGCTTAGTAGCCGGGAGGGAAATCTACAATGAGCAGTTCTTC
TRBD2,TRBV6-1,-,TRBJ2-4,CASSEGTPGLADRKYF,TGTGCCAGCAGTGAAGGCACGCCGGGACTAGCGGATCGAAAGTACTTC
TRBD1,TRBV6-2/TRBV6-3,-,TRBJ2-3,CASSDRATQYF,TGTGCCAGCAGTGACAGGGCTACGCAGTATTTT
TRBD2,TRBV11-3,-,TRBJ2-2,CASSLVGTSTGELFF,TGTGCCAGCAGCTTAGTAGGGACTAGCACCGGGGAGCTGTTTTTT
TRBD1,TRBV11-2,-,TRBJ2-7,CASSPRRTGEQYF,TGTGCCAGCAGTCCTCGAAGGACAGGGGAGCAGTACTTC
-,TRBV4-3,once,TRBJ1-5,CASSDGHGKGQPQHF,TGCGCCAGCAGCGACGGCCACGGGAAGGGTCAGCCCCAGCATTTT
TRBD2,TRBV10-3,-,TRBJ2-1,CASTGSRLAGVEQFF,TGTGCCTCCACGGGGAGCAGATTAGCGGGAGTTGAGCAGTTCTTC
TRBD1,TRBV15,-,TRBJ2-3,CATTTGQETLNTQYF,TGTGCCACCACTACGGGACAGGAGACCTTGAATACGCAGTATTTT
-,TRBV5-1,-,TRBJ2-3,CASTEQPTGASTDTQYF,TGCGCCAGCACTGAGCAGCCCACGGGAGCCAGCACAGATACGCAGTATTTT
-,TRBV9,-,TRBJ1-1,CASSVAPTGNTEAFF,TGTGCCAGCAGCGTAGCACCGACGGGGAACACTGAAGCTTTCTTT
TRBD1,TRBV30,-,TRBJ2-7,CAWSGGDRAYEQYF,TGTGCCTGGAGTGGGGGGGACAGGGCGTACGAGCAGTACTTC
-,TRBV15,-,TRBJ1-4,CATSPGGVATNEKLFF,TGTGCCACCAGCCCGGGGGGCGTTGCAACTAATGAAAAACTGTTTTTT
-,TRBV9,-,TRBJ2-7,CASSVEQSGEQYF,TGTGCCAGCAGCGTAGAGCAGAGCGGGGAGCAGTACTTC
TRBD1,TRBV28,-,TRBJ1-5,CASKTGQISNQPQHF,TGTGCCAGCAAGACGGGACAGATTAGCAATCAGCCCCAGCATTTT
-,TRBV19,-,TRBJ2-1,CASSIDFLAPYNEQFF,TGTGCCAGTAGTATAGATTTTCTAGCGCCCTACAATGAGCAGTTCTTC
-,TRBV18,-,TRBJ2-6,CASSPLLSEAMNSGANVLTF,TGTGCCAGCTCACCACTACTATCGGAAGCCATGAACTCTGGGGCCAACGTCCTGACTTTC
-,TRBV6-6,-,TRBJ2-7,CASTSSGGDSSYEQYF,TGTGCCAGCACTTCCTCCGGCGGGGACAGTTCCTACGAGCAGTACTTC
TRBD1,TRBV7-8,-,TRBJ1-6,CASSLRTGAGGSPLHF,TGTGCCAGCAGCTTAAGGACAGGGGCCGGAGGTTCACCCCTCCACTTT
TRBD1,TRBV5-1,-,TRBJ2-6,CASSLGQGPISGANVLTF,TGCGCCAGCAGCTTGGGACAGGGCCCGATCTCTGGGGCCAACGTCCTGACTTTC
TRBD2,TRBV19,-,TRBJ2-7,CASSGLAGGTTWSSYEQYF,TGTGCCAGTAGTGGACTAGCGGGAGGTACCACTTGGTCCTCTTACGAGCAGTACTTC
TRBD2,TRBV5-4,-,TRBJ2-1,CASSPRGGLAGHEQFF,TGTGCCAGCAGCCCACGGGGGGGACTAGCGGGTCATGAGCAGTTCTTC
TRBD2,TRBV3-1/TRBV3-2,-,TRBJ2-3,CASSRGLAGGPVQYF,TGTGCCAGCAGCCGAGGACTAGCGGGAGGGCCTGTGCAGTATTTT
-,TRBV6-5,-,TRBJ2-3,CATSGATRTDTQYF,TGTGCCACCTCGGGAGCGACTCGCACAGATACGCAGTATTTT
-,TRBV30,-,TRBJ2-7,CAWEEGVSSYEQYF,TGTGCCTGGGAAGAGGGCGTTAGCTCCTACGAGCAGTACTTC
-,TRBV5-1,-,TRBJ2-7,CASSFEGFSYEQYF,TGCGCCAGCAGCTTCGAGGGTTTCTCCTACGAGCAGTACTTC
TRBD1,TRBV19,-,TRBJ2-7,CATRSHNRGPGSREQYF,TGTGCCACCCGGTCGCACAACAGGGGCCCAGGGAGCCGCGAGCAGTACTTC
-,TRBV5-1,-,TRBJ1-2,CASSLDHSNYGYTF,TGCGCCAGCAGCTTGGATCACAGCAACTATGGCTACACCTTC
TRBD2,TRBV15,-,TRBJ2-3,CATSRDGSPSGDTDTQYF,TGTGCCACCAGCAGAGATGGCTCGCCTAGCGGAGACACAGATACGCAGTATTTT
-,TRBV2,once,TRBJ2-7,CASTLLFGQYF,TGTGCCAGCACACTTCTATTCGGGCAGTACTTC
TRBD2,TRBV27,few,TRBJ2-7,CASSLARRGLAGVNYEQYF,TGTGCCAGCAGTTTAGCGAGGAGGGGCCTAGCGGGAGTTAACTACGAGCAGTACTTC
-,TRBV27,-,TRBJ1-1,CASTMGRSQGLVGEAFF,TGTGCCAGCACCATGGGGCGTTCCCAGGGGTTAGTGGGCGAAGCTTTCTTT
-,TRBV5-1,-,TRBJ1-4,CASSPIQGSNEKLFF,TGCGCCAGCAGCCCTATACAGGGAAGTAATGAAAAACTGTTTTTT
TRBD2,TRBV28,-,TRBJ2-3,CASSPRTSADTQYF,TGTGCCAGCTCCCCTCGGACTAGTGCAGATACGCAGTATTTT
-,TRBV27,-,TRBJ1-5,CASSSTGWDQPQHF,TGTGCCAGCAGTTCGACAGGCTGGGATCAGCCCCAGCATTTT
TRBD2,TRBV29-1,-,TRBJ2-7,CSVERGGYEQYF,TGCAGCGTCGAACGCGGGGGATACGAGCAGTACTTC
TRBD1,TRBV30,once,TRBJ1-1,CAWWRTGANTEAFF,TGTGCCTGGTGGCGGACAGGGGCTAACACTGAAGCTTTCTTT
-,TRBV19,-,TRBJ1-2,CASSIVTGNYGYTF,TGTGCCAGTAGTATAGTTACAGGGAACTATGGCTACACCTTC
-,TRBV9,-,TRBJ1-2,CASSPGGHPGGNYGYTF,TGTGCCAGCAGCCCCGGGGGACATCCGGGAGGTAACTATGGCTACACCTTC
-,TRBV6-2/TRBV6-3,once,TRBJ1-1,CASSSSRGQLNTEAFF,TGTGCCAGCAGCTCATCCCGAGGACAGCTGAACACTGAAGCTTTCTTT
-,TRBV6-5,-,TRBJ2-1,CASSYSPVSSYNEQFF,TGTGCCAGCAGTTACTCCCCGGTGAGCTCCTACAATGAGCAGTTCTTC
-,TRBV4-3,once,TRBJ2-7,CASSQDRRDGYEQYF,TGCGCCAGCAGCCAAGATAGGAGGGACGGATACGAGCAGTACTTC
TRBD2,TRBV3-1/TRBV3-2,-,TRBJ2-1,CASSPGGGRAYEQFF,TGTGCCAGCAGTCCCGGGGGCGGGAGGGCCTATGAGCAGTTCTTC
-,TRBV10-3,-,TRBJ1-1,CAISVQSNTEAFF,TGTGCCATCAGTGTACAGTCGAACACTGAAGCTTTCTTT
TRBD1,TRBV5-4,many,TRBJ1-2,CASSRPGQGLGGYTF,TGTGCCAGCAGCCGGCCGGGACAGGGGTTGGGAGGCTACACCTTC
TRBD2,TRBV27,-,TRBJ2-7,CASSRTLAGAGYEQYF,TGTGCCAGCAGCCGAACGTTAGCGGGAGCTGGCTACGAGCAGTACTTC
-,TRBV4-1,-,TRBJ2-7,CASSQAQGSYEQYF,TGCGCCAGCAGCCAAGCTCAGGGGTCCTACGAGCAGTACTTC
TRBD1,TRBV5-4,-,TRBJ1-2,CASSFGQGLNYGYTF,TGTGCCAGCAGCTTTGGACAGGGACTAAACTATGGCTACACCTTC
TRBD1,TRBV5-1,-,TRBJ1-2,CASSFQGGRSNYGYTF,TGCGCCAGCAGCTTCCAGGGGGGACGTTCTAACTATGGCTACACCTTC
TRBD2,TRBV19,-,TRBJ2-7,CASSIAGGGSYEQYF,TGTGCCAGTAGTATAGCGGGAGGGGGCTCCTACGAGCAGTACTTC
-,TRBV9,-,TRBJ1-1,CASSVQGSTEAFF,TGTGCCAGCAGCGTTCAGGGATCCACTGAAGCTTTCTTT
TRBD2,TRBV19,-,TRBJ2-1,CASSKGLAGGSSYNEQFF,TGTGCCAGTAGTAAAGGACTAGCGGGAGGGAGCTCCTACAATGAGCAGTTCTTC
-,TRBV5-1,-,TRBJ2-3,CASSLEAGSSTDTQYF,TGCGCCAGCAGCTTGGAGGCCGGGAGCTCCACAGATACGCAGTATTTT
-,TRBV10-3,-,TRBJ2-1,CAISESVGGTYNEQFF,TGTGCCATCAGTGAGTCAGTTGGCGGAACCTACAATGAGCAGTTCTTC
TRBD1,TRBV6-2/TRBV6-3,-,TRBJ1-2,CASSYTTGGLRGYTF,TGTGCCAGCAGTTACACTACAGGGGGCTTGCGGGGCTATACCTTC
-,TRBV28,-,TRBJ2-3,CASSALAGHLGDTQYF,TGTGCCAGCAGTGCCCTCGCAGGACACCTGGGAGATACGCAGTATTTT
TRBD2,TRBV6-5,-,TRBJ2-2,CASSSVGGSLFF,TGTGCCAGCAGCTCCGTGGGGGGGTCGCTGTTTTTT
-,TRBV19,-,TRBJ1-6,CASSGRTGNNSPLHF,TGTGCCAGTAGTGGACGGACGGGAAATAATTCACCCCTCCACTTT